Below, 2 T cell receptor beta chains from the same sample are listed, as sequenced in a study of regulatory T cells in long-lasting Graves disease. The time point: newly diagnosed GD, antithyroid drugs for less than 3 months. From RNA extracted from PBMCs, the TCR library was made. Building of the TCR beta libraries involved iRepertoire HTBI primers and Arm-PCR of CDR3 regions. TCRdb re-called the multiplex PCR reads with MiXCR, one entry per CDR3 protein. The table records about 350,000 distinct CDR3 sequences, around 15% of them present only once. These sequences were also reported in another study, on T cells in Graves' hyperthyroidism and ophthalmopathy.

This sample comprised peripheral blood mononuclear cells (PBMCs), obtained at new diagnosis, from a patient treated with antithyroid drugs. These receptor sequences come from a woman aged 18-29 years with Graves disease.

A few counts support this clonotype. V gene TRBV20-1 combines with J gene TRBJ2-7; 7 bases line up with TRBD2. J gave up 0 bases and V 3 bases, and 5 bases lay outside the gene matches. This CDR3 comprises 14 residues. Germline lookup yields CDR1 DFQATT and CDR2 SNEGSKA (reference sequence). DNA for the CDR3: TGCAGTGCTAGCCCAGCTAGCGGCTCCTACGAGCAGTACTTC. Amino acids: CSASPASGSYEQYF.

CDR3 bases: TGTGCCAGCAGCGCGGGACATTTATTAAATGAGCAGTTCTTC. Protein: CASSAGHLLNEQFF. This chain uses TRBV6-1 with TRBJ2-1, with D possibly called TRBD1 or TRBD2 (6 bases each). CDR1 and CDR2 (germline): MNHNS, SASEGT. V lost 6 bases to trimming and J lost 7 bases, with 16 bases between them. The CDR3 spans 14 residues.